This entry is about one T cell receptor beta chain. This CDR3 has 14 amino acids. The V gene lost 4 bases and the J gene lost 5 bases, with 14 bases spanning the gap. Germline lookup yields CDR1 LGHDT and CDR2 YNNKEL (reference sequence). These data belong to a study of CD8 T cells in Susac syndrome. With random hexamers, roughly 0.45 to 1 ug RNA was reverse transcribed. TCRdb fed the immunoSEQ multiplex PCR reads into MiXCR, producing one record per CDR3 protein. The sample includes under 200,000 distinct CDR3 sequences, roughly 90% of them seen just once. Sequencing input: CD4+ T cells from PBMCs. The gene calls are TRBV3-1 and TRBJ1-2; D may be TRBD1 (5 bases). This TCR was recovered from a human donor with Susac syndrome. As DNA, the CDR3 is TGTGCCAGCAGCCCCGGGATTGGGGGATATGGCTACACCTTC. It yields the protein CASSPGIGGYGYTF.